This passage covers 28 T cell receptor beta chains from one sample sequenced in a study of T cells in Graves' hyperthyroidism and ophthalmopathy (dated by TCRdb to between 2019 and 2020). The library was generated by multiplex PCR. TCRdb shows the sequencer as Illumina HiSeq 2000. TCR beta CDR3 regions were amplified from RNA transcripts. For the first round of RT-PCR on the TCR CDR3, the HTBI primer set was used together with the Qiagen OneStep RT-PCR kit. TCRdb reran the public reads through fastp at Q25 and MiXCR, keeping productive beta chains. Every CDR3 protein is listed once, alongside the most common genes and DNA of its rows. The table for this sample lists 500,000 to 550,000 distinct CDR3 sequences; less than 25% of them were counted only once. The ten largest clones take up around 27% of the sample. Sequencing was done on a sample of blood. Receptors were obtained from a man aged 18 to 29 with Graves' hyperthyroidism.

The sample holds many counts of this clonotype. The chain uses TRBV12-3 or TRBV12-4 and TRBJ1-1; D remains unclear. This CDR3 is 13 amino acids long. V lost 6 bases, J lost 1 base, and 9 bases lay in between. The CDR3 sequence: CASSQGRNTEAFF. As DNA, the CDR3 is TGTGCCAGCAGCCAAGGACGGAACACTGAAGCTTTCTTT.

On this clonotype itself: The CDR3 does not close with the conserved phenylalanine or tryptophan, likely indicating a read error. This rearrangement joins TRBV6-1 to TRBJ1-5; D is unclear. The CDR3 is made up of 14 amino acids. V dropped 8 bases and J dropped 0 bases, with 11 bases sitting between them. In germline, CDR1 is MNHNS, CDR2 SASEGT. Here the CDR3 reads CASGPRYSNQPQHY. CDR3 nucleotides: TGTGCCAGCGGTCCGAGGTATAGCAATCAGCCCCAGCATTAT.

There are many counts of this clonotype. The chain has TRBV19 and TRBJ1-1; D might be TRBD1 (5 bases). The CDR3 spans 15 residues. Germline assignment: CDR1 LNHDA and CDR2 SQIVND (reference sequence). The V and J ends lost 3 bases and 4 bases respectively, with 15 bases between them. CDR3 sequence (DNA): TGTGCCAGTAGTATCTCACGCTGGGGCGGCACTGAAGCTTTCTTT. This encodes CASSISRWGGTEAFF. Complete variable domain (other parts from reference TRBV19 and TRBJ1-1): DGGITQSPKYLFRKEGQNVTLSCEQNLNHDAMYWYRQDPGQGLRLIYYSQIVNDFQKGDIAEGYSVSREKKESFPLTVTSAQKNPTAFYLCASSISRWGGTEAFFGQGTRLTVV.

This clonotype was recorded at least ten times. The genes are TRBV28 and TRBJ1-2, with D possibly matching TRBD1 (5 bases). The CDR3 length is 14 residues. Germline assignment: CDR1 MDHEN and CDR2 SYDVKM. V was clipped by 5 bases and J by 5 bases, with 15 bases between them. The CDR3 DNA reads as TGTGCCAGCAGTCCGTGGGGGGTTGGGTATGGCTACACCTTC. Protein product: CASSPWGVGYGYTF.

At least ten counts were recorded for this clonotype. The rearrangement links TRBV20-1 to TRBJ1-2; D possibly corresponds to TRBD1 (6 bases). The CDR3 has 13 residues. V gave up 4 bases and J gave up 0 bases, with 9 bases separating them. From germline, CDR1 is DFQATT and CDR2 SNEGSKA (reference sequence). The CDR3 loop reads CSAKTGANYGYTF. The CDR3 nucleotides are TGCAGTGCTAAGACAGGAGCTAACTATGGCTACACCTTC.

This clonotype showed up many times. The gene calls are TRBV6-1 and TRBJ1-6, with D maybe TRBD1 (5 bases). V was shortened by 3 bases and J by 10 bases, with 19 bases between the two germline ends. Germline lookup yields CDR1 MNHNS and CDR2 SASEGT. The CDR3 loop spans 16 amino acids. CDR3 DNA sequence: TGTGCCAGCAGTGAGAAGGGGTTGGGCCCTCTGTCACCCCTCCACTTT. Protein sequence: CASSEKGLGPLSPLHF.

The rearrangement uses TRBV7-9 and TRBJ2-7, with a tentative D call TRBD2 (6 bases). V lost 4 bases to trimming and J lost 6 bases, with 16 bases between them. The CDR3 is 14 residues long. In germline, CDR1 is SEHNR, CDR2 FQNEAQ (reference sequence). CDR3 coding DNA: TGTGCCAGCAGCTCTATCGGGGGATGGGGCGAGCAGTACTTC. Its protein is CASSSIGGWGEQYF.

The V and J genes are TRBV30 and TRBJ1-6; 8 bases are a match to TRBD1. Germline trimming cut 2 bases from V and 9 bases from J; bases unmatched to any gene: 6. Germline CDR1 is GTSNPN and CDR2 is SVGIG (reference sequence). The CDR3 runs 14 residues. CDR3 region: CAWSYDRGGSPLHF. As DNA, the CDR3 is TGTGCCTGGAGTTATGACAGGGGTGGTTCACCCCTCCACTTT.

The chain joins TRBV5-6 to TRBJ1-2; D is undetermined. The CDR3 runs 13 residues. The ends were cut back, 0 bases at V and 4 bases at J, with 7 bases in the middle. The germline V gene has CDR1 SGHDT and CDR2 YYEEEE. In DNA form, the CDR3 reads TGTGCCAGCAGCTTGGTGGCAGGCTATGGCTACACCTTC. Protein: CASSLVAGYGYTF.

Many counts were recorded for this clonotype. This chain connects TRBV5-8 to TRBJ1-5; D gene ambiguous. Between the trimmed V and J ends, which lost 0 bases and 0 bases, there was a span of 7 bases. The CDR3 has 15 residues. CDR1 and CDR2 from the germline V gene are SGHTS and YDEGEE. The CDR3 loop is CASSLDDVSNQPQHF. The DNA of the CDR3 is TGTGCCAGCAGCTTGGACGACGTTAGCAATCAGCCCCAGCATTTT.

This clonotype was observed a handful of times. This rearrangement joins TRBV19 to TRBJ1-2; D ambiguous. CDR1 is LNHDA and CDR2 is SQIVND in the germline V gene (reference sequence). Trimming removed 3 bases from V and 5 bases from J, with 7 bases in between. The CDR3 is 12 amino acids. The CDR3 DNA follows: TGTGCCAGTAGTATGAATAGATATGGCTACACCTTC. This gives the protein CASSMNRYGYTF.

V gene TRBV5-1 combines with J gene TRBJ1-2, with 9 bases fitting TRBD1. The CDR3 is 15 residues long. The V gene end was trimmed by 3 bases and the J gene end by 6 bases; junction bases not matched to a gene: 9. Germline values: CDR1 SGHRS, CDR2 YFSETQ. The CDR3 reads CASSSGTGLRDGYTF. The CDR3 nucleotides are TGCGCCAGCAGCTCAGGGACAGGGCTTCGTGATGGCTACACCTTC.

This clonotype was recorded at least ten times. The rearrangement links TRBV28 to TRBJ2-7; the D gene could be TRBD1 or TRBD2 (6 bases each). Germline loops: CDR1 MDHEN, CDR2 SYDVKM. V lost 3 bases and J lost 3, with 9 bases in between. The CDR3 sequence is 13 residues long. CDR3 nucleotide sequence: TGTGCCAGCAGTTTCAGGGGACTCTACGAGCAGTACTTC. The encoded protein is CASSFRGLYEQYF.

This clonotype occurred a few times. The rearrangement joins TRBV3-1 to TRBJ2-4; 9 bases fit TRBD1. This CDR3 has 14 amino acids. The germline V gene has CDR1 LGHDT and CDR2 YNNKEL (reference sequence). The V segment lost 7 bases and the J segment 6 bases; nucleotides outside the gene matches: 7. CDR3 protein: CASTRDRDSNIQYF. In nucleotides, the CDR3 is TGTGCCAGCACCCGGGACAGGGACTCAAACATTCAGTACTTC.

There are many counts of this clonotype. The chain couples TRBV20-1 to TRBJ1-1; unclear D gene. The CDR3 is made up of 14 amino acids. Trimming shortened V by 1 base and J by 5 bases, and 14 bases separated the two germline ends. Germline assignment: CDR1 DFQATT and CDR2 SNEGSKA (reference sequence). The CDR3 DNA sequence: TGCAGTGCTAGAGGGAGGGAGCTGGGGACTGAAGCTTTCTTT. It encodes CSARGRELGTEAFF.

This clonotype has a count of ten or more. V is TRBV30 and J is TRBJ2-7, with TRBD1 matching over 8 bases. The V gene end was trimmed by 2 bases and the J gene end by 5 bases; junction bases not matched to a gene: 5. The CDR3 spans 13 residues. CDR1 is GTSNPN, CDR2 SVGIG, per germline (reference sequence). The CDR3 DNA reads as TGTGCCTGGAGTTATGGACAGGGCGACGAGCAGTACTTC. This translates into CAWSYGQGDEQYF.

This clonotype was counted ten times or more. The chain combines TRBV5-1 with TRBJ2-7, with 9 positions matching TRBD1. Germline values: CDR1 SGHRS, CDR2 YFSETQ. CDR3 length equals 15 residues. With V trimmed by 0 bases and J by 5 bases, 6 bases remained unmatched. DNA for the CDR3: TGCGCCAGCAGCTTGGAGGGACAGGGCTTTCACGAGCAGTACTTC. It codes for CASSLEGQGFHEQYF.

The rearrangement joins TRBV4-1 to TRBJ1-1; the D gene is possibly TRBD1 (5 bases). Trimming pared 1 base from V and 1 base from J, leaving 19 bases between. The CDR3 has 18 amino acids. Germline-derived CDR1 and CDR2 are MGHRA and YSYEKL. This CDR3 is CASSQGWWVGRENTEAFF. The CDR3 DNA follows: TGCGCCAGCAGCCAAGGATGGTGGGTAGGCAGGGAGAACACTGAAGCTTTCTTT.

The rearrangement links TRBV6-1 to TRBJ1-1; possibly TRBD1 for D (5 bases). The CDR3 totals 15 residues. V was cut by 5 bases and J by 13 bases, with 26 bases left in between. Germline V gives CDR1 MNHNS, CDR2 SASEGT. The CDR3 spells CASSPWDGRSLDVFF. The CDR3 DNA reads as TGTGCCAGCAGTCCCTGGGACGGGAGATCGTTAGACGTTTTCTTT.

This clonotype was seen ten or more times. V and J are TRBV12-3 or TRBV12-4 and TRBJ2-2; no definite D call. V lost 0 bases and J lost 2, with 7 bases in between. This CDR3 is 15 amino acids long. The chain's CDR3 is CASSLASRNTGELFF. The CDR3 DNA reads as TGTGCCAGCAGTTTAGCTAGCCGCAACACCGGGGAGCTGTTTTTT.

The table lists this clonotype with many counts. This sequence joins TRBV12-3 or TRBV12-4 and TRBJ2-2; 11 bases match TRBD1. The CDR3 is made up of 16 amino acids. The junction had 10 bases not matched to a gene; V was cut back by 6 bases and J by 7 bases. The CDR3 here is CASSPGQGALIGELFF. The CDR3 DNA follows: TGTGCCAGCAGCCCCGGACAGGGGGCCCTCATCGGGGAGCTGTTTTTT.

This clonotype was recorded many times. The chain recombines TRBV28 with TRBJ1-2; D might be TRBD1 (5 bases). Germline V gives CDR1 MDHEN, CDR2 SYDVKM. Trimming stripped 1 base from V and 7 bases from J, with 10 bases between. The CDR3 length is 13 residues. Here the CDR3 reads CASSLLGALGYTF. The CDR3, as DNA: TGTGCCAGCAGTTTATTAGGGGCGCTTGGCTACACCTTC.

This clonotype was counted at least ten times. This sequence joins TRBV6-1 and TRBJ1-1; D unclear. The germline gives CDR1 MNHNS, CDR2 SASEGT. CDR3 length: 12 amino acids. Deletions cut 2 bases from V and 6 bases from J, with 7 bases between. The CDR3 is CASSETWPEAFF. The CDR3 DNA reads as TGTGCCAGCAGTGAAACGTGGCCTGAAGCTTTCTTT.

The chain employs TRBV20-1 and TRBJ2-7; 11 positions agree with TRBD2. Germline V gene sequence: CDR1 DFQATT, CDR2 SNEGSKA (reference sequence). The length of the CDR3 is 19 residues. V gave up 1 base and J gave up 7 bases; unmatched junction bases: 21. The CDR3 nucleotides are TGCAGTGCTAGAGCCCAAAGAATTTATTTAGCGGGAGGGCCTGGGGAGCAGTACTTC. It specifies CSARAQRIYLAGGPGEQYF.

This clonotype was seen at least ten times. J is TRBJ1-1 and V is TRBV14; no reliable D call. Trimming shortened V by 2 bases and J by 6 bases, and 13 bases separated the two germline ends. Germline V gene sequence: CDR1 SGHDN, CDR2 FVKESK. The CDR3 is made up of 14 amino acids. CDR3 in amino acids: CASSQYSGTAEAFF. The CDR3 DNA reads TGTGCCAGCAGCCAATACAGTGGTACGGCTGAAGCTTTCTTT.

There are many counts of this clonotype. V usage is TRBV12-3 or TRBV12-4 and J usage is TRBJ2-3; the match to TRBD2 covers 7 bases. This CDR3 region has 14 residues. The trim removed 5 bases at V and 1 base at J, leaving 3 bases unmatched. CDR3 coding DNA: TGTGCCAGCAGTGGGACTACTGGCACAGATACGCAGTATTTT. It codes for CASSGTTGTDTQYF.

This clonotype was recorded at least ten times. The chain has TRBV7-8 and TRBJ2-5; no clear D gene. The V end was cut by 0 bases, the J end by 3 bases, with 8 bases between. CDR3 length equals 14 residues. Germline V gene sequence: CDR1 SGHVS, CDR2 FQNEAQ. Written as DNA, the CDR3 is TGTGCCAGCAGCTTAGCACCGGCGAAAGAGACCCAGTACTTC. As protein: CASSLAPAKETQYF. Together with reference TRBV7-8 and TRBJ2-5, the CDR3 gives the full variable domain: GAGVSQSPRYKVAKRGQDVALRCDPISGHVSLFWYQQALGQGPEFLTYFQNEAQLDKSGLPSDRFFAERPEGSVSTLKIQRTQQEDSAVYLCASSLAPAKETQYFGPGTRLLVL.

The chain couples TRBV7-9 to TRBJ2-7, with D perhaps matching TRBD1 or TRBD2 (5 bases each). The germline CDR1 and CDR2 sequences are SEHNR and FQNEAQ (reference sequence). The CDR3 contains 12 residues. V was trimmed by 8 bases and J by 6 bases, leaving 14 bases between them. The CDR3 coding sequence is TGTGCCAGCGGGACGGGGAATGTCGAGCAGTACTTC. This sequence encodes CASGTGNVEQYF.